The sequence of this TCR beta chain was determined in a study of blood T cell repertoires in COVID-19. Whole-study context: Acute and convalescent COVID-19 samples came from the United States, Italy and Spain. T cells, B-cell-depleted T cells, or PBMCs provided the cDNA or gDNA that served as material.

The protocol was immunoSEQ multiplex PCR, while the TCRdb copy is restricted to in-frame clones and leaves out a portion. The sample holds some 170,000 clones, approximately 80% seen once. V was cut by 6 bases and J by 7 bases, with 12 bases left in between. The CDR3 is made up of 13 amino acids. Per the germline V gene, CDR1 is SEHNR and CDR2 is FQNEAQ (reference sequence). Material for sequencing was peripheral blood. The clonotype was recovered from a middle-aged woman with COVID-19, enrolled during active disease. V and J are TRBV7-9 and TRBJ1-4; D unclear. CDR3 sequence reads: CASSFEQSEKLFF. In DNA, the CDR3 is TGTGCCAGCAGTTTCGAACAGAGTGAAAAACTGTTTTTT.